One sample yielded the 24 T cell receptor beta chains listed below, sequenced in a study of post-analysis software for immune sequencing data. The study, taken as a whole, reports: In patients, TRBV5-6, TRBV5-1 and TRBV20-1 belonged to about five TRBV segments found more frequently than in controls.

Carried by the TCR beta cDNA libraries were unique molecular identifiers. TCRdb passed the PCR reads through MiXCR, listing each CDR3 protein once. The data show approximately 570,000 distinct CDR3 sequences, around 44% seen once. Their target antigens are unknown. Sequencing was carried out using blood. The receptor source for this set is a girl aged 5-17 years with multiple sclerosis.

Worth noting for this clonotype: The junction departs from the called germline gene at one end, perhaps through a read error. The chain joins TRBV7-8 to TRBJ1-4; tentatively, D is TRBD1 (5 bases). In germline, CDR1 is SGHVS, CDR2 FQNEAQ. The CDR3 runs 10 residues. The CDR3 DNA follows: TGTGCCAGCAACCCGGGACGAACGATTTTT. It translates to CASNPGRTIF.

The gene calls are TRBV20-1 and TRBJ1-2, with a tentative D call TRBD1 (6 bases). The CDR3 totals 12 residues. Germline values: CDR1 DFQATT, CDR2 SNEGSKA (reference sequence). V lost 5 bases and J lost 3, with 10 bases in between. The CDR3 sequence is CSAFPGDYGYTF. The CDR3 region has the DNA TGCAGTGCTTTCCCAGGGGACTATGGCTACACCTTC.

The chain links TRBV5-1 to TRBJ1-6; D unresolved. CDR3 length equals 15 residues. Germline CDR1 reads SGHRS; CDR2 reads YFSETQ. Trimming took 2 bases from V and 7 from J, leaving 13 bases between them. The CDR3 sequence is CASSLSLSTNSPLHF. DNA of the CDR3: TGCGCCAGCAGCTTAAGCCTGTCGACAAATTCACCCCTCCACTTT. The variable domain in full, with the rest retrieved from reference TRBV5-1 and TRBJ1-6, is KAGVTQTPRYLIKTRGQQVTLSCSPISGHRSVSWYQQTPGQGLQFLFEYFSETQRNKGNFPGRFSGRQFSNSRSEMNVSTLELGDSALYLCASSLSLSTNSPLHFGNGTRLTVT.

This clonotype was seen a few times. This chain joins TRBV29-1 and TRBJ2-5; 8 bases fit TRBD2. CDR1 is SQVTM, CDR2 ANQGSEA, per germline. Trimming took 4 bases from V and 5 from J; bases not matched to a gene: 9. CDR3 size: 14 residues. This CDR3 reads CSVAVTGGLETQYF. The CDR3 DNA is TGCAGCGTTGCGGTAACGGGGGGGCTGGAGACCCAGTACTTC.

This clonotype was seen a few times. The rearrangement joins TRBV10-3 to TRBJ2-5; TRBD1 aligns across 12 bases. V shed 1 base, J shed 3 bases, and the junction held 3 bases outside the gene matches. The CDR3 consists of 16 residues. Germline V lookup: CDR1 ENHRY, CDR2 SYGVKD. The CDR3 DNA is TGTGCCATCAGTGAGTGGGGACAGGGGGCTGAAGAGACCCAGTACTTC. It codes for CAISEWGQGAEETQYF.

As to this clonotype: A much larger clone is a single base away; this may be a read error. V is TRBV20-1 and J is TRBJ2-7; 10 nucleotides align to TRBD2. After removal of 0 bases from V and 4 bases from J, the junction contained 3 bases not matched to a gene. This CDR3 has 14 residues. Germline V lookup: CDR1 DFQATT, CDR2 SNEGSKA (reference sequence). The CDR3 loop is CSARDSGGCYEQYF. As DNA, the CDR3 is TGCAGTGCTAGAGATAGCGGGGGGTGTTACGAGCAGTACTTC.

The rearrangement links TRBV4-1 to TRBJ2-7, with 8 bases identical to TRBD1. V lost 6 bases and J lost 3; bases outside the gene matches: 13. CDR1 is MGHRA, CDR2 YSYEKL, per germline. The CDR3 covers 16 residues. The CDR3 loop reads CASSFGAGTGDYEQYF. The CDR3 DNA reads TGCGCCAGCAGTTTCGGAGCAGGGACAGGCGACTACGAGCAGTACTTC.

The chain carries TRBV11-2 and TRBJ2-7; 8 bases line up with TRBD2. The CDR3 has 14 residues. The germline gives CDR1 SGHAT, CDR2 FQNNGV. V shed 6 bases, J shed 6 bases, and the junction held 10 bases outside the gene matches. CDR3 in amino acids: CASRVSGSSIEQYF. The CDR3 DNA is TGTGCCAGCAGAGTAAGCGGGAGTTCGATCGAGCAGTACTTC.

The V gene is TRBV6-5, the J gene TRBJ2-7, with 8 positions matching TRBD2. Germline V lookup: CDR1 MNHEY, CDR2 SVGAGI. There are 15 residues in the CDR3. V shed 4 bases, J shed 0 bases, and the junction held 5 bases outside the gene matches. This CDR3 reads CASSLLAVSSYEQYF. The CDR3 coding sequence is TGTGCCAGCAGTTTACTAGCGGTCAGCTCCTACGAGCAGTACTTC.

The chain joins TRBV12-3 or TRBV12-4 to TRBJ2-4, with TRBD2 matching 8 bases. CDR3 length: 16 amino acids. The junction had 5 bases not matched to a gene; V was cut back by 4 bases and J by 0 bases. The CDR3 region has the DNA TGTGCCAGCAGTTCTCATCTAGCGGGAGCCAAAAACATTCAGTACTTC. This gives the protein CASSSHLAGAKNIQYF.

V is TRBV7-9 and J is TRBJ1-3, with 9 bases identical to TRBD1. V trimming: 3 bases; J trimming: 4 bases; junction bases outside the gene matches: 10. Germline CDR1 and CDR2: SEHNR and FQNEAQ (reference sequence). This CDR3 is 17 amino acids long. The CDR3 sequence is CASSFESHRGLGNTIYF. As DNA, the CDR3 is TGTGCCAGCAGCTTCGAATCTCACAGGGGGCTGGGAAACACCATATATTTT.

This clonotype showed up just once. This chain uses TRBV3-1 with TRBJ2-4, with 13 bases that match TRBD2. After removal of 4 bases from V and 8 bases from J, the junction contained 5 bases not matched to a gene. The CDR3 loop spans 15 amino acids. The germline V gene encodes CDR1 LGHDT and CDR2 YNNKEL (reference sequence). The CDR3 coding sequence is TGTGCCAGCAGCCTCGGACTAGCGGGAGAGGACATTCAGTACTTC. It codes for CASSLGLAGEDIQYF.

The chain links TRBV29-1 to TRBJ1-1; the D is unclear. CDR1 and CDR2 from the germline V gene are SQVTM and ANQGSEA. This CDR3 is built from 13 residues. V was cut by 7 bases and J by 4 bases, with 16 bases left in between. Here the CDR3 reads CSAARTGITEAFF. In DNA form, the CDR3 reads TGCAGCGCTGCCAGGACGGGCATCACTGAAGCTTTCTTT. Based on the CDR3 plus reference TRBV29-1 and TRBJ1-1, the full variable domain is SAVISQKPSRDICQRGTSLTIQCQVDSQVTMMFWYRQQPGQSLTLIATANQGSEATYESGFVIDKFPISRPNLTFSTLTVSNMSPEDSSIYLCSAARTGITEAFFGQGTRLTVV.

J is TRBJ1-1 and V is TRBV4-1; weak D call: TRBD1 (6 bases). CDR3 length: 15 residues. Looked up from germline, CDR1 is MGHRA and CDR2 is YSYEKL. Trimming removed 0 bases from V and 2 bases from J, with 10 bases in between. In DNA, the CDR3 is TGCGCCAGCAGCCAAGAAAGGGGGGTAAACACTGAAGCTTTCTTT. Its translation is CASSQERGVNTEAFF.

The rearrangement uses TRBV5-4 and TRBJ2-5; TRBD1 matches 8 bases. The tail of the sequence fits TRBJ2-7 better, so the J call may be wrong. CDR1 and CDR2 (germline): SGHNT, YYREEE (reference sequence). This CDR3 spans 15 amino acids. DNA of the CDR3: TGTGCCAGCAGCTTGGCCCCGACAGGGGAGAGCGAGCAGTACTTC. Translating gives CASSLAPTGESEQYF.

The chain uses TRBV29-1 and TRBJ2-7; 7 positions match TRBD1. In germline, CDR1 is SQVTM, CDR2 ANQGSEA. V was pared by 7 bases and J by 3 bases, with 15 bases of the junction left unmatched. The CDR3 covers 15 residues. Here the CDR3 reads CSAELKGASFYEQYF. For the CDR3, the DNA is TGCAGCGCAGAGTTAAAGGGGGCCTCTTTCTACGAGCAGTACTTC.

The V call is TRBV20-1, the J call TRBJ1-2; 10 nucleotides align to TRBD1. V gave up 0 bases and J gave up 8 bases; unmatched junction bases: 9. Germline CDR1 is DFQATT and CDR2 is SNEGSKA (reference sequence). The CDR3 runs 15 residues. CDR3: CSARDPGTGDDGYTF. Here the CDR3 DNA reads TGCAGTGCTAGAGATCCCGGGACAGGGGACGACGGCTACACCTTC.

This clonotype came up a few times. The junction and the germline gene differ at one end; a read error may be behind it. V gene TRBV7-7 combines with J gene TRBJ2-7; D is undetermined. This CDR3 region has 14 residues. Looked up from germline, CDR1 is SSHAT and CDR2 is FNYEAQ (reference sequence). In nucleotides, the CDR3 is TGTGCTAGCAGCTTATCGTTGTCCGTCTACGAGCAGTACTTC. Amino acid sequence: CASSLSLSVYEQYF.

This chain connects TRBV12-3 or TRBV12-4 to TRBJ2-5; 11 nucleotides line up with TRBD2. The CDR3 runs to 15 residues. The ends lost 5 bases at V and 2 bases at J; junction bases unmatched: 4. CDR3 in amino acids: CASSRTSGPQETQYF. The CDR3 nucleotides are TGTGCCAGCAGTCGGACTAGCGGGCCACAAGAGACCCAGTACTTC.

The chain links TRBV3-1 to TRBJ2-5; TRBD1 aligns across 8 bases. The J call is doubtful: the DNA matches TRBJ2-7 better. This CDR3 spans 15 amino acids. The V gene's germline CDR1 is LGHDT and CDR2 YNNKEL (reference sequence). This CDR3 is CAKKHLGTGNYEQYF. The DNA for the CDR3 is TGTGCCAAAAAACACCTTGGGACAGGAAACTACGAGCAGTACTTC.

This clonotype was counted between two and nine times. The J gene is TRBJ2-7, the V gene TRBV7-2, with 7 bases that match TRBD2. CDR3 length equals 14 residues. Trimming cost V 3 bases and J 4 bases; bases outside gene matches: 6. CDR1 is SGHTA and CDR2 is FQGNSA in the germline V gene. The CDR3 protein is CASSLWGEGYEQYF. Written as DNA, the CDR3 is TGTGCCAGCAGCTTGTGGGGGGAGGGTTACGAGCAGTACTTC. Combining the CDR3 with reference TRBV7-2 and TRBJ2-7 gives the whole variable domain GAGVSQSPSNKVTEKGKDVELRCDPISGHTALYWYRQSLGQGLEFLIYFQGNSAPDKSGLPSDRFSAERTGGSVSTLTIQRTQQEDSAVYLCASSLWGEGYEQYFGPGTRLTVT.

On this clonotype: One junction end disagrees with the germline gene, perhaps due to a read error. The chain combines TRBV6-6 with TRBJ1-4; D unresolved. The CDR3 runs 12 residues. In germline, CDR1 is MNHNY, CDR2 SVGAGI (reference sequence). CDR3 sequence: CASGVSDGKRFF. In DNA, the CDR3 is TGTGCCAGCGGGGTATCAGACGGGAAACGGTTTTTT.

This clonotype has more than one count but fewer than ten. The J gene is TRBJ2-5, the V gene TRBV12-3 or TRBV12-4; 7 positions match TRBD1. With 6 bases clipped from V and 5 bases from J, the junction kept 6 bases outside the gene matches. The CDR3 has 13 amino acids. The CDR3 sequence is CASSLPRGETQYF. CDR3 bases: TGTGCCAGCAGCTTACCCAGGGGGGAGACCCAGTACTTC.

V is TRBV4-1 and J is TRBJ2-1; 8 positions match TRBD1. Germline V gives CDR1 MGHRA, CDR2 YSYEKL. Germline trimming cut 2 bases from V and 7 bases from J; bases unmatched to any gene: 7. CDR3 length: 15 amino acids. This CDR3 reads CASSQILRQGNEQFF. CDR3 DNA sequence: TGCGCCAGCAGCCAAATCCTACGACAGGGGAATGAGCAGTTCTTC.